What follows describes a single T cell receptor (beta chain). The sample holds many counts of this clonotype. Its antigen target is currently unknown. The sample holds no much larger clone one base away, and base qualities are not on file. These data are taken from a study of regulatory T cells in long-lasting Graves disease (dated by TCRdb to about 2021). Regarding the research as a whole: Persistent Graves' disease meant more than 5 years of antithyroid drug treatment with TSH receptor autoantibodies that stayed positive. The study was registered as a clinical trial and conducted in China. This study used TCR sequencing and RNA sequencing of peripheral blood to compare persistent Graves' disease patients against newly diagnosed Graves' disease patients. TCR sequencing covered some 13 persistent and roughly 20 newly diagnosed Graves' disease patients, some 33 samples in total. On average, persistent Graves' disease patients in the clinical cohort had been on antithyroid drugs for approximately ten years.

The germline ends are 11 bases apart after V is trimmed by 6 bases and J by 2 bases. The CDR3 covers 14 residues, taking in both the cysteine and the phenylalanine. Of the read, only the CDR3 DNA is kept; its 42 bases are in frame from base 1. The time point label, as the study defines it: persistent/refractory GD, antithyroid drugs over 5 years with positive TRAb. For both TCR sequencing and RNA sequencing, RNA was extracted from PBMCs in TRIzol. Graves' disease was diagnosed according to American Thyroid Association guidelines. The patients came from an endocrinology department in Xi'an, China. Each patient gave around 9.2 milliliters of peripheral blood, collected in an EDTA anticoagulant tube. Ficoll Paque Plus density gradient separation was used to isolate PBMCs, and no additional T cell sorting was done. An Agilent 2100 Bioanalyzer and agarose gel were used to check RNA quality, and a NanoDrop 2000 was used to measure RNA concentration.

The library was built by means of multiplex PCR. Data came from an Illumina HiSeq 4000. To build TCR beta libraries, CDR3 regions were amplified by Arm-PCR using iRepertoire HTBI primers. Before sequencing, the PCR products went through gel purification. The original methods were these. Gene usage analysis of CDR3 amino acid clonotypes relied on the 55 to 80 TRBV and 14 TRBJ segments identified across samples. Filtered high-quality paired reads were merged into contigs using COPE and FqMerger. BLAST was used to align contigs to IMGT TRBV, TRBD and TRBJ reference genes, with CDR3 defined following IMGT. Highly expanded clones were defined as clonotypes with a frequency above 0.1%. Shannon entropy was used to measure repertoire diversity, and the Gini coefficient was used to measure V-J evenness. A clonotype found in more than one individual was treated as public. In-frame beta chains were kept once TCRdb had trimmed the public reads at Q25 with fastp and called clones with MiXCR. Identical CDR3 proteins give one entry, which carries the most common genes and DNA. These V and J calls originate from TCRdb's pipeline instead of the authors' own analysis. This sample is represented by 300,000 or so distinct CDR3 sequences; roughly 21% of them were singletons. The top ten hold 25% to 30% of the sample.

General findings and caveats noted by the study authors: Peripheral blood alone was examined, since thyroid tissue, which constituted the primary lesion, could not be accessed. Persistent disease showed preferential use of TRBV28, TRBJ1-2 and TRBJ2-5, whereas newly diagnosed disease favored TRBV20-1 and TRBJ2-1. The authors acknowledged the small sample size as a limitation that may reduce accuracy. Persistent Graves' disease patients showed lower TCR Shannon entropy and fewer highly expanded clones than newly diagnosed patients, suggesting clonal expansion. Sequencing and analysis were restricted to the TCR beta chain. Patients with persistent disease shared more public clonotypes (about 2,700) than newly diagnosed patients did (approximately 1,000).

This clonotype was obtained from a female donor with Graves disease. The sequenced sample was peripheral blood mononuclear cells (PBMCs), obtained when the disease was refractory, from a patient treated with antithyroid drugs. The chain uses TRBV12-3 or TRBV12-4 and TRBJ1-5, with the identity of the D gene unclear. The CDR3 amino acid sequence is: CASSFGRGNQPQHF. The DNA sequence reads TGTGCCAGCAGCTTTGGGAGGGGCAATCAGCCCCAGCATTTT.